These 25 T cell receptor beta chains came from one sample sequenced in a study of regulatory T cells in long-lasting Graves disease. Time point defined: newly diagnosed GD, antithyroid drugs for less than 3 months. From RNA extracted from PBMCs, the TCR library was made. Sequencing libraries for TCR beta were prepared with iRepertoire HTBI primers and Arm-PCR of CDR3 regions. Using its own MiXCR run on the multiplex PCR reads, TCRdb lists one record per CDR3 protein. The sample gives about 470,000 distinct CDR3 sequences, 15% to 20% of which show up once; 10% to 15% is in the top ten. These records were also assigned to another study, of T cells in Graves' hyperthyroidism and ophthalmopathy.

The specimen comprised peripheral blood mononuclear cells (PBMCs), sampled at new diagnosis, from a patient treated with antithyroid drugs. These receptors all come from a man in his forties with Graves disease.

The rearrangement joins TRBV12-3 or TRBV12-4 to TRBJ2-3, with 8 bases that match TRBD2. The CDR3 extends over 12 amino acids. V lost 3 bases, J lost 10 bases, and 3 bases stayed unmatched. The chain's CDR3 is CASSLGRGAQYF. The CDR3 DNA reads as TGTGCCAGCAGTTTGGGGCGGGGGGCGCAGTATTTT.

With respect to this clonotype: This is likely a read error, given that the CDR3 carries no conserved phenylalanine or tryptophan at its end. CDR3 protein: CASSPRADTYNEQFL. In DNA, the CDR3 is TGTGCCAGCAGCCCGAGGGCCGATACCTACAATGAGCAGTTCTTG. The rearrangement links TRBV3-1 to TRBJ2-1, with D possibly matching TRBD2 (5 bases). Trimming shortened V by 4 bases and J by 2 bases, and 12 bases separated the two germline ends. CDR1 and CDR2 (germline): LGHDT, YNNKEL (reference sequence). This CDR3 is 15 amino acids long.

This clonotype was picked up many times. The chain is built from TRBV20-1 and TRBJ2-1; no reliable D call. CDR1 DFQATT and CDR2 SNEGSKA come from the germline V gene (reference sequence). The CDR3 is made up of 14 amino acids. V gave up 4 bases and J gave up 0 bases, with 10 bases separating them. CDR3 DNA sequence: TGCAGTGCTAAGGATGGTAGCTCCTACAATGAGCAGTTCTTC. Protein sequence: CSAKDGSSYNEQFF.

The chain has TRBV12-3 or TRBV12-4 and TRBJ2-7; D is unclear. The CDR3 has 12 amino acids. V was clipped by 4 bases and J by 3 bases, with 7 bases between them. In DNA, the CDR3 is TGTGCCAGCAGTTATAACATCTACGAGCAGTACTTC. Translating gives CASSYNIYEQYF.

The V call is TRBV4-1, the J call TRBJ2-5; 8 bases match TRBD2. The length of the CDR3 is 16 residues. The germline gives CDR1 MGHRA, CDR2 YSYEKL. V trimming: 1 base; J trimming: 1 base; junction bases outside the gene matches: 5. CDR3 sequence (DNA): TGCGCCAGCAGCCAAGGGGCAGCGGGAGTCCAAGAGACCCAGTACTTC. Protein: CASSQGAAGVQETQYF.

The rearrangement joins TRBV20-1 to TRBJ1-1, with 12 bases that match TRBD1. This CDR3 has 15 residues. Trimming at V came to 5 bases and at J to 2 bases, leaving 6 bases not matched to a gene. The germline V gene has CDR1 DFQATT and CDR2 SNEGSKA (reference sequence). In DNA, the CDR3 is TGCAGTGCTGCGAGGGGACAGGGGGCTAACACTGAAGCTTTCTTT. Its translation: CSAARGQGANTEAFF.

This chain joins TRBV18 and TRBJ2-7; a weak D match, TRBD1 (7 bases). CDR1 is KGHSH and CDR2 is LQKENI in the germline V gene. The germline V and J ends were trimmed by 3 bases and 2 bases, with 14 bases remaining between them. This CDR3 comprises 15 residues. In DNA form, the CDR3 reads TGTGCCAGCTCACCGCCCAGGGGGGCTCCCTACGAGCAGTACTTC. Residues: CASSPPRGAPYEQYF.

This clonotype appeared a few times. The V and J genes are TRBV29-1 and TRBJ2-1; 12 bases fit TRBD2. In germline, CDR1 is SQVTM, CDR2 ANQGSEA. The CDR3 runs to 14 residues. V shed 7 bases and J 1 base; nucleotides not matched to a gene: 2. The CDR3 here is CSGGLAGSYNEQFF. The CDR3 DNA reads as TGCAGCGGTGGACTAGCGGGATCCTACAATGAGCAGTTCTTC.

The chain links TRBV29-1 to TRBJ2-1; TRBD2 agrees at 8 bases. CDR3 length: 15 residues. Germline values: CDR1 SQVTM, CDR2 ANQGSEA. V trimming: 6 bases; J trimming: 0 bases; junction bases outside the gene matches: 7. In DNA, the CDR3 is TGCAGCGTGAAGACTAGCGATAGCTCCTACAATGAGCAGTTCTTC. This translates into CSVKTSDSSYNEQFF.

This chain's CDR3 is CASGLVRLAGESGELFF. DNA of the CDR3: TGTGCTAGTGGTTTGGTACGACTAGCGGGAGAATCCGGGGAGCTGTTTTTT. The chain uses TRBV12-5 and TRBJ2-2; 12 bases map to TRBD2. Germline CDR1 LGHNT, CDR2 FRNRAP. The V and J ends lost 0 bases and 6 bases, in that order; junction bases with no gene match: 5. The CDR3 runs 17 residues.

The chain recombines TRBV20-1 with TRBJ1-4, with D possibly being TRBD1 (5 bases). The CDR3 totals 14 residues. V lost 5 bases, J lost 8 bases, and 18 bases lay in between. CDR1 is DFQATT and CDR2 is SNEGSKA in the germline V gene (reference sequence). The CDR3 loop is CSAGSGRAGEKLFF. The CDR3 bases are TGCAGTGCTGGAAGTGGCAGGGCAGGAGAAAAACTGTTTTTT.

This clonotype was seen ten or more times. The chain employs TRBV12-3 or TRBV12-4 and TRBJ1-4; D is ambiguous. The CDR3 is 16 residues long. V shed 3 bases and J shed 0 bases, with 11 bases lying between them. In nucleotides, the CDR3 is TGTGCCAGCAGTTTTTCCCAGGTCGCAACTAATGAAAAACTGTTTTTT. Its protein is CASSFSQVATNEKLFF.

The chain joins TRBV29-1 to TRBJ2-7, with 14 positions matching TRBD2. CDR1 SQVTM and CDR2 ANQGSEA come from the germline V gene. The V gene end was trimmed by 4 bases and the J gene end by 5 bases; junction bases not matched to a gene: 7. The CDR3 runs to 15 residues. CDR3 nucleotide sequence: TGCAGCGTTGTGGCGGGACTAGCGGGAGCGGACGAGCAGTACTTC. It translates to CSVVAGLAGADEQYF.

This rearrangement joins TRBV15 to TRBJ1-5; D gene unclear. Germline V lookup: CDR1 LNHNV, CDR2 YYDKDF (reference sequence). Trimming took off 1 base at V and 6 bases at J, with 7 bases between the two ends. The CDR3 extends over 13 amino acids. CDR3 region: CATSRAGSQPQHF. CDR3 DNA: TGTGCCACCAGCAGAGCAGGTTCTCAGCCCCAGCATTTT.

This clonotype was detected ten times or more. The gene calls are TRBV11-3 and TRBJ2-1; 10 positions agree with TRBD2. This CDR3 has 14 amino acids. J was trimmed by 15 bases and V by 3 bases; bases with no gene match: 11. Germline loops: CDR1 SGHNT, CDR2 YENEEA. CDR3 residues: CASSFTSGTTFAFF. CDR3 nucleotides: TGTGCCAGCAGCTTTACTAGCGGGACCACCTTTGCGTTCTTC.

This clonotype has a count of ten or more. J is TRBJ2-1 and V is TRBV5-1; 8 nucleotides agree with TRBD2. The CDR3 has 14 amino acids. J was trimmed by 4 bases and V by 2 bases; bases with no gene match: 2. Germline V gene sequence: CDR1 SGHRS, CDR2 YFSETQ. The CDR3 sequence is CASSFIAGYNEQFF. The DNA of the CDR3 is TGCGCCAGCAGCTTCATAGCGGGATACAATGAGCAGTTCTTC.

The chain joins TRBV30 to TRBJ2-4; 8 nucleotides agree with TRBD1. This CDR3 spans 15 amino acids. Germline values: CDR1 GTSNPN, CDR2 SVGIG (reference sequence). Trimming cost V 1 base and J 3 bases; bases outside gene matches: 5. CDR3 sequence reads: CAWSAGGWGKNIQYF. Written as DNA, the CDR3 is TGTGCCTGGAGTGCAGGGGGCTGGGGCAAAAACATTCAGTACTTC.

The chain employs TRBV4-1 and TRBJ1-2; 7 bases line up with TRBD1. The CDR3 covers 15 residues. V shed 3 bases and J 8 bases; nucleotides not matched to a gene: 12. Germline V lookup: CDR1 MGHRA, CDR2 YSYEKL. The CDR3 spells CASSQPRQGAGGYTF. As DNA, the CDR3 is TGCGCCAGCAGCCAGCCAAGACAGGGAGCGGGAGGCTACACCTTC.

This clonotype was picked up many times. The genes are TRBV7-9 and TRBJ2-3; 7 nucleotides line up with TRBD1. The CDR3 runs 15 residues. The germline V gene encodes CDR1 SEHNR and CDR2 FQNEAQ (reference sequence). V gave up 5 bases and J gave up 2 bases; unmatched junction bases: 7. The CDR3 spells CASSARQGLTDTQYF. In DNA form, the CDR3 reads TGTGCCAGCAGCGCAAGACAGGGTCTCACAGATACGCAGTATTTT.

This chain links TRBV2 with TRBJ2-5; 10 nucleotides align to TRBD2. From germline, CDR1 is SNHLY and CDR2 FYNNEI. CDR3 length: 16 residues. V lost 3 bases and J lost 5; bases outside the gene matches: 9. The CDR3 coding sequence is TGTGCCAGCAGTGACCCAGCGGGAGGGCCCAGGGAGACCCAGTACTTC. This sequence encodes CASSDPAGGPRETQYF.

This clonotype was counted many times. V and J are TRBV12-3 or TRBV12-4 and TRBJ2-1; the match to TRBD1 covers 9 bases. The V segment lost 6 bases and the J segment 5 bases; nucleotides outside the gene matches: 8. The CDR3 consists of 15 residues. The CDR3 nucleotides read TGTGCCAGCAGCCCTGGACAGGGGAGACACAATGAGCAGTTCTTC. This encodes CASSPGQGRHNEQFF.

This clonotype came up many times. The J gene is TRBJ1-1, the V gene TRBV30; D unresolved. Germline V CDR1 and CDR2: GTSNPN, SVGIG (reference sequence). This CDR3 contains 16 residues. V was trimmed by 2 bases and J by 0 bases, leaving 16 bases between them. The CDR3 DNA reads TGTGCCTGGAGTCCGTTTCCGGGTCGTATGAACACTGAAGCTTTCTTT. It specifies CAWSPFPGRMNTEAFF.

This clonotype was detected a few times. Germline is not matched at one junction end, which may reflect a read error. V is TRBV5-1 and J is TRBJ2-2; D may be TRBD2 (5 bases). In germline, CDR1 is SGHRS, CDR2 YFSETQ. The CDR3 contains 13 residues. Here the CDR3 reads CASSLDLAGEPFF. The CDR3 DNA is TGCGCCAGCAGCCTAGACCTGGCCGGGGAGCCGTTTTTT.

The gene calls are TRBV29-1 and TRBJ2-4, with TRBD1 as a possible D gene (5 bases). V shed 5 bases and J shed 0 bases, with 14 bases lying between them. CDR1 SQVTM and CDR2 ANQGSEA come from the germline V gene. CDR3 length: 15 amino acids. The CDR3 coding sequence is TGCAGCGTTTGGACGGGCAGGGTAGCCAAAAACATTCAGTACTTC. Translation: CSVWTGRVAKNIQYF.

This clonotype was picked up many times. This chain connects TRBV2 to TRBJ2-1; the D is unclear. The CDR3 is 15 residues long. The V end lost 6 bases, the J end lost 3 bases, and 15 bases lay between the germline ends. Looked up from germline, CDR1 is SNHLY and CDR2 is FYNNEI. This CDR3 is CASRQRDESYNEQFF. DNA for the CDR3: TGTGCCAGCAGACAACGAGACGAAAGCTACAATGAGCAGTTCTTC. Drawing the rest from reference TRBV2 and TRBJ2-1, the complete variable domain is EPEVTQTPSHQVTQMGQEVILRCVPISNHLYFYWYRQILGQKVEFLVSFYNNEISEKSEIFDDQFSVERPDGSNFTLKIRSTKLEDSAMYFCASRQRDESYNEQFFGPGTRLTVL.